This TCR beta chain was identified in a study of T cell repertoires in cytomegalovirus infection (dated by TCRdb to between 2018 and 2020). For context, the study as a whole: Alongside well-studied HLA-B-restricted epitopes, the peptide stimulations were aimed at recently identified HLA-C-restricted CMV epitopes, whose presentation resists viral immunomodulation. Donor HLA type was relevant to the analysis, as public TCR beta signatures indicated carriage of CMV infection together with the matching HLA type. Overall results and qualifications from the work: Cumulative frequency of public TCR beta family members discriminated carriers of CMV infection plus the relevant HLA type in this cohort and an independent roughly 340-donor cohort. The ex vivo response was dominated by HLA-C-restricted CMV-specific TCR beta clonotypes, and the single most frequent clonotype in two of eight donors was supplied by these HLA-C-restricted clonotypes.

The CDR3, from cysteine to phenylalanine, totals 14 residues. The read is trimmed to its CDR3 DNA, 42 bases read in frame from base 1. As encoded in the germline V gene, CDR1 is SGHVS while CDR2 is FQNEAQ. Trimming costs V 2 bases and J 5 bases, and their ends lie 10 bases apart. This clonotype was found many times. Its recognized antigen is unknown. No clone much larger than this one lies a single base away; base qualities are absent. Reads for this sample came from an Illumina HiSeq 1500. TCRdb reworked the public reads: Q25 trimming with fastp, MiXCR clone assembly, productive beta chains retained. Every entry covers one CDR3 protein and lists the most common genes and DNA from its rows. The sample table lists about 830,000 distinct CDR3 sequences, about 30% of them with a count of one. Clones ranked in the top ten supply around 12% of the sample. The treatment or condition label, read with the paper, signifies: in vitro stimulation with specific CMV peptide epitopes to enrich CMV-specific T cells.

The rearrangement joined TRBV7-8 to TRBJ2-1, with the D assignment possibly TRBD1 or TRBD2, given 5 matching bases for each. This sequence originates from a human donor in good health (CMV status not recorded). Some clones in this sample may be carry-over from other donors' samples. The input for sequencing was cultured CD8+ T cells from PBMCs, taken from culture after CMV antigen stimulation. The nucleotide sequence is TGTGCCAGCAGCTTACCGGGACGCAACAATGAGCAGTTCTTC. The resulting protein is CASSLPGRNNEQFF. The entire variable domain, with the stretches around the CDR3 drawn from the reference TRBV7-8 and TRBJ2-1 proteins, is GAGVSQSPRYKVAKRGQDVALRCDPISGHVSLFWYQQALGQGPEFLTYFQNEAQLDKSGLPSDRFFAERPEGSVSTLKIQRTQQEDSAVYLCASSLPGRNNEQFFGPGTRLTVL.